This T cell receptor beta chain was observed in a study of beta chain features in type 1 diabetes (dated by TCRdb to the late 2010s). Turning to the overall study: No differences in mean age, gender distribution, total cell number or subset yield were found between patients and healthy donors. Across all samples, around 100 million sorted cells were examined, and cell number per subset correlated strongly with RNA yield. In the study, TCRB repertoires of sorted circulating CD4+ T cell subsets from recently diagnosed type 1 diabetes patients were compared with those of matched healthy donors. Regulatory and stem cell-like memory subsets were isolated from only 8 patients and roughly eight healthy donors, whereas naive and central memory subsets came from all 28 donors. The paper's findings and limits, for the study overall: HLA sub-analyses involved small numbers of individuals, so any influence of HLA type on TCRB rearrangement remained unresolved. In all four CD4+ subsets, TCRB CDR3 length was moderately but significantly shorter in type 1 diabetes patients. Patients with type 1 diabetes made fewer insertions and deleted more nucleotides at VDJ recombination sites, implying thymic rearrangement abnormalities. Naive, central memory and regulatory TCRB repertoires appeared to be more similar among patients than among healthy donors. Shorter templates might have been favored by PCR, but patient and control samples were amplified and corrected together, so both groups would have been affected equally by any skew. Because cDNA was sequenced instead of genomic DNA, highly expressing activated cells could be over-represented, though the groups showed no difference in activation or CD3 levels.

The entire amount of isolated RNA was reverse transcribed using the High Capacity cDNA Reverse Transcription Kit, so the sequenced TCRB transcripts were expressed ones. Naive, central memory and regulatory T cell samples underwent deep immunoSEQ sequencing, averaging about 3.57 million total reads per sample. Sorted cells were lysed in RLT buffer, and RNA was extracted using DNase-treated RNeasy Micro or Mini kits according to cell number. To prevent cross-contamination, every cell subset was processed on its own, while patient and healthy donor samples were processed together. Using the immunoSEQ multiplex PCR, TCRB sequences were amplified from cDNA into 87-bp fragments spanning the CDR3 region. The amplicons were sequenced using the Illumina HiSeq platform. For the original study's pipeline: Synthetic template baselines were used to correct PCR bias computationally, reads within Hamming distance 2 were collapsed together, and singletons that could not be merged were discarded. Reads were aligned against IMGT to assign V, D and J genes, CDR3 length and insertions or deletions at six rearrangement sites. Within each subset, clonotype counts were normalized to sorted cell number, and only after that were true diversity and Gini coefficients computed with the tcR R package. Repertoire sharing was quantified using the overlap coefficient calculated on TCRB nucleotide sequences. TCRdb carries this immuneACCESS record with in-frame sequences only. Its versions omit some clonotypes, under half of them owing to an unresolved V gene in the studies checked, with the rest unexplained. The DNA gave D and trimming, while V, J and clone size come from that table. The sample profile shows 300,000 to 400,000 clones; 8% of them were found once. The ten top clones hold 0.44% of the sample.

Each donor gave one peripheral blood draw, averaging approximately 0.12 L, which was collected into heparinised tubes. Using a panel that included CD45RO, CCR7, CD25, CD127, CD95 and CD27, naive, central memory, regulatory and stem cell-like memory CD4+ T cells were sorted on a BD FACSAria II. A purity above 98% was achieved for all sorted populations. PBMCs were isolated right away by Lymphoprep density gradient centrifugation and were stained directly, without culture. To minimize batch effects, samples were stained and sorted in pairs, one healthy donor with one patient per experiment. The CDR3 contains 11 residues, cysteine and phenylalanine counted. CDR3 DNA only is kept here, 33 bases in frame from base 1. Trimming costs V 5 bases and J 4 bases, and their ends lie 9 bases apart. In the germline V gene (reference sequence), CDR1 corresponds to DFQATT and CDR2 to SNEGSKA. This clone was counted at least ten times. This receptor's antigen is unknown. Base qualities were left out, and no much larger clone turns up one base away.

This receptor was identified in a woman between 18 and 30 years old in good health. The source material was central memory CD4+ T cells from blood. The V gene is TRBV20-1 and the J gene is TRBJ2-7, with the D segment identity uncertain. The DNA reads TGCAGTGCTTCCGAGATGTACGAGCAGTACTTC. Translated, this gives CSASEMYEQYF.